This TCR beta chain is from a study of OX40 agonist ivuxolimab in advanced cancers. The data were produced by immunoSEQ multiplex PCR, yet TCRdb's version contains in-frame clones alone and is incomplete. The sample records about 55,000 clones, 85% to 90% being singletons. This CDR3 region has 13 residues. The germline V gene encodes CDR1 SNHLY and CDR2 FYNNEI. Trimming removed 7 bases from V and 5 bases from J, with 11 bases in between. This chain links TRBV2 with TRBJ2-2; D not resolved. Sequenced here: CD4+ or CD8+ T cells sorted from blood, sampled in a trial of the OX40 agonist ivuxolimab. This receptor was identified in an adult with an advanced solid tumor such as melanoma, head and neck, liver or kidney cancer. CDR3 in amino acids: CASTGMGTGELFF. CDR3 nucleotides: TGTGCCAGCACTGGTATGGGGACCGGGGAGCTGTTTTTT.